Shown below are 9 T cell receptor beta chains from a single sample sequenced in a study of blood T cell repertoires in COVID-19. Assay: immunoSEQ multiplex PCR; the TCRdb copy retains only in-frame clones and omits some. The table shows a few hundred thousand clones, with about 88% occurring only once. The sequenced sample consisted of peripheral blood. The receptors derive from a woman in her 70s with active or convalescent COVID-19.

The J gene is TRBJ2-7, the V gene TRBV5-4; D unclear. Trimming removed 2 bases from V and 0 bases from J, with 12 bases in between. Germline V gives CDR1 SGHNT, CDR2 YYREEE (reference sequence). The CDR3 runs 15 residues. The CDR3 DNA is TGTGCCAGCAGCTTATCGTCACAGAGCTCCTACGAGCAGTACTTC. Its translation: CASSLSSQSSYEQYF.

The chain combines TRBV7-9 with TRBJ1-1, with D unresolved. This CDR3 is 13 amino acids long. V shed 3 bases and J shed 8 bases, with 13 bases lying between them. Germline V CDR1 and CDR2: SEHNR, FQNEAQ (reference sequence). This chain's CDR3 is CASSLVGGGEAFF. In nucleotides, the CDR3 is TGTGCCAGCAGCTTGGTGGGCGGAGGAGAAGCTTTCTTT.

The V and J genes are TRBV14 and TRBJ1-2, with D perhaps matching TRBD1 (5 bases). Germline V CDR1 and CDR2: SGHDN, FVKESK. Trimming took 1 base from V and 6 from J, leaving 9 bases between them. This CDR3 spans 13 amino acids. CDR3 amino acids: CASSQARAHGYTF. For the CDR3, the DNA is TGTGCCAGCAGCCAAGCCAGGGCCCATGGCTACACCTTC.

The chain has TRBV27 and TRBJ2-5; the D gene is possibly TRBD1 (5 bases). The CDR3 loop spans 15 amino acids. CDR1 is MNHEY, CDR2 SMNVEV, per germline (reference sequence). Trimming shortened V by 3 bases and J by 3 bases, and 14 bases separated the two germline ends. This CDR3 is CASSFVGARKETQYF. CDR3 bases: TGTGCCAGCAGTTTCGTAGGGGCGCGGAAAGAGACCCAGTACTTC.

V gene TRBV15 combines with J gene TRBJ2-2; a possible D gene is TRBD1 (5 bases). V lost 3 bases and J 2 bases, leaving 10 bases between the germline ends. The germline CDR1 and CDR2 sequences are LNHNV and YYDKDF (reference sequence). The CDR3 is 15 amino acids. The CDR3 bases are TGTGCCACCAGCAGGGGCAGGGCAAACACCGGGGAGCTGTTTTTT. It encodes CATSRGRANTGELFF.

The V and J genes are TRBV4-2 and TRBJ2-2; TRBD1 might be the D (5 bases). Germline assignment: CDR1 LGHNA and CDR2 YNFKEQ. The CDR3 is 15 residues long. V lost 0 bases and J lost 2, with 7 bases in between. CDR3 region: CASSQDGHNTGELFF. The CDR3 region has the DNA TGTGCCAGCAGCCAAGATGGACACAACACCGGGGAGCTGTTTTTT.

The J gene is TRBJ1-5, the V gene TRBV18; D gene ambiguous. CDR1 KGHSH and CDR2 LQKENI come from the germline V gene. V lost 4 bases and J 2 bases, leaving 15 bases between the germline ends. The CDR3 spans 16 residues. CDR3 amino acids: CASSQKAGNGNQPQHF. CDR3 DNA: TGTGCCAGCTCACAAAAGGCGGGGAATGGCAATCAGCCCCAGCATTTT. Full variable domain (rest looked up from reference TRBV18 and TRBJ1-5): NAGVMQNPRHLVRRRGQEARLRCSPMKGHSHVYWYRQLPEEGLKFMVYLQKENIIDESGMPKERFSAEFPKEGPSILRIQQVVRGDSAAYFCASSQKAGNGNQPQHFGDGTRLSIL.

The CDR3 sequence: CATSTGPLREKLFF. CDR3 sequence (DNA): TGTGCCACCTCCACCGGCCCTTTGAGGGAAAAACTGTTTTTT. J is TRBJ1-4 and V is TRBV27, with D unclear. The CDR3 spans 14 residues. The V gene lost 10 bases and the J gene lost 8 bases, with 20 bases spanning the gap. Germline assignment: CDR1 MNHEY and CDR2 SMNVEV (reference sequence).

This clone has only one observation. This chain uses TRBV19 with TRBJ2-2; D is undetermined. V lost 7 bases and J lost 1, with 10 bases in between. Germline CDR1 and CDR2: LNHDA and SQIVND (reference sequence). This CDR3 contains 14 residues. As DNA, the CDR3 is TGTGCCAGTACCCTTGGCGGGAACACCGGGGAGCTGTTTTTT. Its protein product is CASTLGGNTGELFF.